This passage covers 10 T cell receptor beta chains from one sample sequenced in a study of early stage breast cancer tumors. Assay: immunoSEQ multiplex PCR; the TCRdb copy retains only in-frame clones and omits some. Among 45,000 to 65,000 clones listed, around 80% were seen once. The sequenced sample was blood. The receptors were sampled from a person aged 35 to 50 with breast cancer.

This clone was seen only a few times. The chain couples TRBV2 to TRBJ2-7, with D unresolved. V was cut by 10 bases and J by 6 bases, with 10 bases left in between. Germline V CDR1 and CDR2: SNHLY, FYNNEI. This CDR3 comprises 10 residues. CDR3 region: CATGRREQYF. For the CDR3, the DNA is TGTGCCACCGGAAGACGCGAGCAGTACTTC.

This chain links TRBV2 with TRBJ2-7; the D call may be TRBD1 or TRBD2 (5 bases each). Germline V lookup: CDR1 SNHLY, CDR2 FYNNEI. This CDR3 has 14 residues. The germline V and J ends were trimmed by 3 bases and 5 bases, with 14 bases remaining between them. The CDR3, as DNA: TGTGCCAGCAGTGAGGTGGGGGATATCCACGAGCAGTACTTC. Translating it yields CASSEVGDIHEQYF.

The chain couples TRBV29-1 to TRBJ1-1; D gene unclear. This CDR3 contains 14 residues. Trimming pared 4 bases from V and 4 bases from J, leaving 16 bases between. Germline CDR1 and CDR2: SQVTM and ANQGSEA. The DNA for the CDR3 is TGCAGCGTTGGGGTCCAAAGGGCCGGCACTGAAGCTTTCTTT. It translates to CSVGVQRAGTEAFF. Based on the CDR3 plus reference TRBV29-1 and TRBJ1-1, the full variable domain is SAVISQKPSRDICQRGTSLTIQCQVDSQVTMMFWYRQQPGQSLTLIATANQGSEATYESGFVIDKFPISRPNLTFSTLTVSNMSPEDSSIYLCSVGVQRAGTEAFFGQGTRLTVV.

In its sample, this clone was seen a few times. V and J are TRBV2 and TRBJ1-4; 9 bases match TRBD1. CDR1 SNHLY and CDR2 FYNNEI come from the germline V gene. This CDR3 region has 15 residues. Germline trimming cut 5 bases from V and 3 bases from J; bases unmatched to any gene: 4. CDR3 nucleotides: TGTGCCAGCAGTATTAGACAGGGGGCTAATGAAAAACTGTTTTTT. Translated: CASSIRQGANEKLFF.

This sequence joins TRBV19 and TRBJ2-5, with TRBD2 matching 11 bases. Per germline, CDR1 LNHDA and CDR2 SQIVND (reference sequence). The V gene end was trimmed by 7 bases and the J gene end by 3 bases; junction bases not matched to a gene: 7. The CDR3 consists of 15 residues. CDR3 coding DNA: TGTGCCAGTAAATCACCGGGACTAGCGGAAGAGACCCAGTACTTC. Its translation: CASKSPGLAEETQYF.

This sequence joins TRBV18 and TRBJ2-1; 14 nucleotides agree with TRBD2. In germline, CDR1 is KGHSH, CDR2 LQKENI. The length of the CDR3 is 17 residues. The junction had 8 bases not matched to a gene; V was cut back by 3 bases and J by 7 bases. CDR3 sequence reads: CASSPGTSGRVRNEQFF. The DNA of the CDR3 is TGTGCCAGCTCACCGGGGACTAGCGGGAGAGTAAGGAATGAGCAGTTCTTC.

This clone was seen only once. In DNA form, the CDR3 reads TGTGCCAGCAGTCCTAGCGGATTCGAGCAGTTCTTC. Translated: CASSPSGFEQFF. V gene TRBV7-9 combines with J gene TRBJ2-1; TRBD2 matches 7 bases. The CDR3 sequence is 12 residues long. Germline V gives CDR1 SEHNR, CDR2 FQNEAQ (reference sequence). V lost 6 bases and J lost 10; bases outside the gene matches: 6.

V and J are TRBV18 and TRBJ1-2; D is undetermined. CDR3 size: 16 residues. V was trimmed by 0 bases and J by 8 bases, leaving 19 bases between them. CDR1 KGHSH and CDR2 LQKENI come from the germline V gene. The CDR3 protein is CASSPPEWSPGGGYTF. In DNA, the CDR3 is TGTGCCAGCTCACCACCGGAATGGTCGCCAGGTGGAGGCTACACCTTC.

The rearrangement joins TRBV5-4 to TRBJ2-1; no reliable D call. Germline CDR1 and CDR2: SGHNT and YYREEE (reference sequence). There are 16 residues in the CDR3. Trimming removed 2 bases from V and 0 bases from J, with 12 bases in between. CDR3 nucleotide sequence: TGTGCCAGCAGCTTCTCCGGCAGTCGCTCCTACAATGAGCAGTTCTTC. Protein: CASSFSGSRSYNEQFF.

The chain combines TRBV4-1 with TRBJ2-4; tentatively, D is TRBD1 (5 bases). CDR3 length: 16 amino acids. CDR1 MGHRA and CDR2 YSYEKL come from the germline V gene. V shed 1 base and J shed 6 bases, with 16 bases lying between them. Written as DNA, the CDR3 is TGCGCCAGCAGCCAAGTGTCAGGGCGGCAGTCAAACATTCAGTACTTC. Encoded protein: CASSQVSGRQSNIQYF.